These T cell receptor beta chains were read from a single sample in a study of cytomegalovirus exposure and HLA in healthy donors. Produced via immunoSEQ multiplex PCR; TCRdb's table is partial and in-frame only. The sample includes about 220,000 clones, approximately 70% of them seen just once. The sample consisted of PBMCs. Receptor source: a young woman in good health and CMV-seronegative. Each CDR3 is given with its conserved first and last residue. Each record gives: clone size, V gene, D gene, J gene, CDR3 DNA, CDR3 protein. D genes are given only for firm matches. Part of the rows lack a size; the others show once, few, many or a class for expanded clones.

abundance: .
v_gene: TRBV9
d_gene: .
j_gene: TRBJ2-3
CDR3nt: TGTGCCAGCAGCGCCTCGGTTTCGGGGACAGATACGCAGTATTTT
CDR3aa: CASSASVSGTDTQYF

abundance: .
v_gene: TRBV2
d_gene: TRBD2
j_gene: TRBJ2-1
CDR3nt: TGTGCCAGCAATAACGGGAGGCCCAACTACAATGAGCAGTTCTTC
CDR3aa: CASNNGRPNYNEQFF

abundance: .
v_gene: TRBV6-1
d_gene: TRBD2
j_gene: TRBJ2-3
CDR3nt: TGTGCCAGCAGTGCCCTAGCGGGACGAGCAGATACGCAGTATTTT
CDR3aa: CASSALAGRADTQYF

abundance: .
v_gene: TRBV6-4
d_gene: TRBD2
j_gene: TRBJ2-1
CDR3nt: TGTGCCAGCAGCCCCGGGAGGGGGGCCTTCAATGAGCAGTTCTTC
CDR3aa: CASSPGRGAFNEQFF

abundance: .
v_gene: TRBV30
d_gene: .
j_gene: TRBJ1-2
CDR3nt: TGTGCCTGGAGTGAGGACAGATTTAACTATGGCTACACCTTC
CDR3aa: CAWSEDRFNYGYTF

abundance: .
v_gene: TRBV6-5
d_gene: .
j_gene: TRBJ1-5
CDR3nt: TGTGCCAGCAGTTCCGACAGGAGTCAGCCCCAGCATTTT
CDR3aa: CASSSDRSQPQHF

abundance: few
v_gene: TRBV5-4
d_gene: .
j_gene: TRBJ2-3
CDR3nt: TGTGCCAGCAGCTTGGGTCAGAGCACAGATACGCAGTATTTT
CDR3aa: CASSLGQSTDTQYF

abundance: .
v_gene: TRBV29-1
d_gene: TRBD2
j_gene: TRBJ2-5
CDR3nt: TGCAGCGCAGGACTAGCGGGAGCTGGAGAGACCCAGTACTTC
CDR3aa: CSAGLAGAGETQYF

abundance: .
v_gene: TRBV19
d_gene: TRBD1
j_gene: TRBJ2-1
CDR3nt: TGTGCCAGTAGTATTCAGGCAGGGGGCTTGAGTGAGCAGTTCTTC
CDR3aa: CASSIQAGGLSEQFF

abundance: once
v_gene: TRBV6-1
d_gene: .
j_gene: TRBJ2-2
CDR3nt: TGTGCCAGCATAGAGGGATTCGGGGAGCTGTTTTTT
CDR3aa: CASIEGFGELFF

abundance: .
v_gene: TRBV11-2
d_gene: .
j_gene: TRBJ1-1
CDR3nt: TGTGCCAGCAGCTTCACCGACTTGAACACTGAAGCTTTCTTT
CDR3aa: CASSFTDLNTEAFF

abundance: .
v_gene: TRBV7-9
d_gene: TRBD1
j_gene: TRBJ1-5
CDR3nt: TGTGCCAGCAGCTCAGCCGGGACAGAGAGATACAATCAGCCCCAGCATTTT
CDR3aa: CASSSAGTERYNQPQHF

abundance: .
v_gene: TRBV6-5
d_gene: TRBD2
j_gene: TRBJ2-7
CDR3nt: TGTGCCAGCAGTGAGGGACTATACGAGCAGTACTTC
CDR3aa: CASSEGLYEQYF

abundance: .
v_gene: TRBV5-6
d_gene: .
j_gene: TRBJ2-5
CDR3nt: TGTGCCAGCAGCTCCCACGGGACAAAAGAGACCCAGTACTTC
CDR3aa: CASSSHGTKETQYF

abundance: .
v_gene: TRBV11-3
d_gene: .
j_gene: TRBJ1-1
CDR3nt: TGTGCCAGCAGCCCCCGCGGGAAGGGGCTTTCTGAAGCTTTCTTT
CDR3aa: CASSPRGKGLSEAFF

abundance: few
v_gene: TRBV4-1
d_gene: .
j_gene: TRBJ1-1
CDR3nt: TGCGCCAGTCGCGATACCTTGAACACTGAAGCTTTCTTT
CDR3aa: CASRDTLNTEAFF

abundance: .
v_gene: TRBV30
d_gene: .
j_gene: TRBJ2-3
CDR3nt: TGTGCCTGGAGTGTAGGCGGGGTAGGGACAGATACGCAGTATTTT
CDR3aa: CAWSVGGVGTDTQYF

abundance: .
v_gene: TRBV30
d_gene: TRBD1
j_gene: TRBJ1-2
CDR3nt: TGTGCCTGGTCCGGGACAGGGTATACCTATGGCTACACCTTC
CDR3aa: CAWSGTGYTYGYTF

abundance: .
v_gene: TRBV9
d_gene: .
j_gene: TRBJ2-3
CDR3nt: TGTGCCAGCAGCGCCCCCAGGGGCCTTAGCACAGATACGCAGTATTTT
CDR3aa: CASSAPRGLSTDTQYF

abundance: .
v_gene: TRBV7-9
d_gene: .
j_gene: TRBJ2-2
CDR3nt: TGTGCCAGCAGCTTAGTAGAGGGACAACCTACCGGGGAGCTGTTTTTT
CDR3aa: CASSLVEGQPTGELFF

abundance: .
v_gene: TRBV25-1
d_gene: TRBD2
j_gene: TRBJ2-1
CDR3nt: TGTGCCAGCAGTCGAAGGGGAGGGCGGACTAGCGGGAGTAATGAGCAGTTCTTC
CDR3aa: CASSRRGGRTSGSNEQFF

abundance: few
v_gene: TRBV7-9
d_gene: .
j_gene: TRBJ2-5
CDR3nt: TGTGCCAGCAGCGTACTCGGACTGCCCCAAGAGACCCAGTACTTC
CDR3aa: CASSVLGLPQETQYF

abundance: few
v_gene: TRBV14
d_gene: TRBD1
j_gene: TRBJ2-7
CDR3nt: TGTGCCAGCAGCCTGGGACAGCCCTACGAGCAGTACTTC
CDR3aa: CASSLGQPYEQYF

abundance: .
v_gene: TRBV5-8
d_gene: .
j_gene: TRBJ1-2
CDR3nt: TGTGCCAGCAGCCGCGGGGGATATGGCTACACCTTC
CDR3aa: CASSRGGYGYTF

abundance: .
v_gene: TRBV6-1
d_gene: .
j_gene: TRBJ2-5
CDR3nt: TGTGCCAGCAGTGGCGCGCTGGGGGGGGGCCAGGGGACCCAGTACTTC
CDR3aa: CASSGALGGGQGTQYF

abundance: .
v_gene: TRBV11-3
d_gene: TRBD2
j_gene: TRBJ2-2
CDR3nt: TGTGCCAGCAGCCAGGGAGGGGAGGCCGGGGAGCTGTTTTTT
CDR3aa: CASSQGGEAGELFF

abundance: .
v_gene: TRBV13
d_gene: .
j_gene: TRBJ1-2
CDR3nt: TGTGCCAGCAGCTCCGACAGTAACTATGGCTACACCTTC
CDR3aa: CASSSDSNYGYTF

abundance: few
v_gene: TRBV5-1
d_gene: .
j_gene: TRBJ1-5
CDR3nt: TGCGCCAGCAGATGGGGGCCAGAGGGCAATCAGCCCCAGCATTTT
CDR3aa: CASRWGPEGNQPQHF

abundance: .
v_gene: TRBV4-1
d_gene: TRBD2
j_gene: TRBJ2-7
CDR3nt: TGCGCCAGCAGCCAAGATCAGATCGGCGGGGGGACCTACGAGCAGTACTTC
CDR3aa: CASSQDQIGGGTYEQYF

abundance: once
v_gene: TRBV6-1
d_gene: TRBD1
j_gene: TRBJ1-5
CDR3nt: TGTGCCAGCAGCGGGACAGGGGGTCAGCCCCAGCATTTT
CDR3aa: CASSGTGGQPQHF

abundance: .
v_gene: TRBV19
d_gene: .
j_gene: TRBJ2-6
CDR3nt: TGTGCCAGTAGTATAGCCCATTCTGGGGCCAACGTCCTGACTTTC
CDR3aa: CASSIAHSGANVLTF

abundance: once
v_gene: TRBV11-3
d_gene: TRBD1
j_gene: TRBJ2-7
CDR3nt: TGTGCCAGCAGCCCCGGACAGGGATCGAGCGGCGAGCAGTACTTC
CDR3aa: CASSPGQGSSGEQYF

abundance: .
v_gene: TRBV6-6
d_gene: .
j_gene: TRBJ1-1
CDR3nt: TGTGCCAGCAGTTCTACCGTGAACACTGAAGCTTTCTTT
CDR3aa: CASSSTVNTEAFF

abundance: .
v_gene: TRBV7-3
d_gene: TRBD2
j_gene: TRBJ2-5
CDR3nt: TGTGCCAGCAGCTTAACAGCGGGGTCCGGGGAGACCCAGTACTTC
CDR3aa: CASSLTAGSGETQYF

abundance: once
v_gene: TRBV19
d_gene: .
j_gene: TRBJ2-2
CDR3nt: TGTGCCAGTAGGTGGCAGGGCACCGGGGAGCTGTTTTTT
CDR3aa: CASRWQGTGELFF

abundance: .
v_gene: TRBV27
d_gene: .
j_gene: TRBJ1-1
CDR3nt: TGTGCCAGCAGTTTTGGGGGGAAGGGAAAGAACACTGAAGCTTTCTTT
CDR3aa: CASSFGGKGKNTEAFF

abundance: few
v_gene: TRBV30
d_gene: .
j_gene: TRBJ2-7
CDR3nt: TGTGCCTGGGACTCACTCACAGGGACCGAGCAGTACTTC
CDR3aa: CAWDSLTGTEQYF

abundance: .
v_gene: TRBV29-1
d_gene: TRBD2
j_gene: TRBJ2-3
CDR3nt: TGCAGCGTCGGGGCGGGGGGAGCGGGGGTTACAGATACGCAGTATTTT
CDR3aa: CSVGAGGAGVTDTQYF

abundance: .
v_gene: TRBV14
d_gene: .
j_gene: TRBJ2-1
CDR3nt: TGTGCCAGCAGCCTCCGGGTCTTGCCGCCGGGCAATGAGCAGTTCTTC
CDR3aa: CASSLRVLPPGNEQFF

abundance: .
v_gene: TRBV5-1
d_gene: .
j_gene: TRBJ2-1
CDR3nt: TGCGCCAGCAGCTGGGGGGGGCGCGGAGGAGTCTCCTACAATGAGCAGTTCTTC
CDR3aa: CASSWGGRGGVSYNEQFF

abundance: .
v_gene: TRBV5-5
d_gene: .
j_gene: TRBJ2-1
CDR3nt: TGTGCCAGCAGACCCCCTGGACATGCCGATGAGCAGTTCTTC
CDR3aa: CASRPPGHADEQFF

abundance: .
v_gene: TRBV2
d_gene: .
j_gene: TRBJ2-5
CDR3nt: TGTGCCAGCAGTGAAAACTCCCTCGGGGGAGAGACCCAGTACTTC
CDR3aa: CASSENSLGGETQYF

abundance: .
v_gene: TRBV5-6
d_gene: TRBD1
j_gene: TRBJ2-7
CDR3nt: TGTGCCAGCAGCTTGGGCGTGACAGGGTCCGTCGAGCAGTACTTC
CDR3aa: CASSLGVTGSVEQYF

abundance: few
v_gene: TRBV7-9
d_gene: .
j_gene: TRBJ2-7
CDR3nt: TGTGCCAGCAGCCGGCCCGGGAACTCCTACGAGCAGTACTTC
CDR3aa: CASSRPGNSYEQYF

abundance: few
v_gene: TRBV9
d_gene: TRBD2
j_gene: TRBJ2-5
CDR3nt: TGTGCCAGCAGCGCCGGGACTAGTCAGCGGGAGACCCAGTACTTC
CDR3aa: CASSAGTSQRETQYF

abundance: .
v_gene: TRBV7-3
d_gene: TRBD2
j_gene: TRBJ2-3
CDR3nt: TGTGCCAGCAGCTTAAAAGCGGGGAGCACAGATACGCAGTATTTT
CDR3aa: CASSLKAGSTDTQYF

abundance: .
v_gene: TRBV10-3
d_gene: .
j_gene: TRBJ2-1
CDR3nt: TGTGCCATCAGTGAGGAGAGCTCCTACAATGAGCAGTTCTTC
CDR3aa: CAISEESSYNEQFF

abundance: .
v_gene: TRBV6-1
d_gene: TRBD2
j_gene: TRBJ2-1
CDR3nt: TGTGCCAGCAGTGAGACTAGCGGCTACAATGAGCAGTTCTTC
CDR3aa: CASSETSGYNEQFF